The next 19 T cell receptor beta chains were all read from a single sample in a study of CD8 T cells in ankylosing spondylitis. Findings of the study overall: Roughly eight highly homologous variants made up a TCR beta motif that seemed to typify ankylosing spondylitis blood.

Antigen specificity for these receptors is unknown. TCRdb re-derived calls from the 5' RACE reads in MiXCR, one entry per CDR3 protein. The sample shows almost 400,000 distinct CDR3 sequences, approximately 20% of them seen only once. The sample comprised blood, either unsorted or a sorted T cell fraction (not recorded which). Receptors originate from a male donor with ankylosing spondylitis.

This clonotype has a handful of counts. The rearrangement joins TRBV7-9 to TRBJ2-3, with D unresolved. Trimming pared 1 base from V and 4 bases from J, leaving 9 bases between. In germline, CDR1 is SEHNR, CDR2 FQNEAQ (reference sequence). The CDR3 covers 14 residues. CDR3 sequence (DNA): TGTGCCAGCAGCTTAGACGGTCCCCCAGATACGCAGTATTTT. Translating it yields CASSLDGPPDTQYF.

The chain has TRBV9 and TRBJ2-5; 7 nucleotides line up with TRBD2. V gave up 4 bases and J gave up 6 bases; unmatched junction bases: 6. This CDR3 is 13 amino acids long. Germline V gives CDR1 SGDLS, CDR2 YYNGEE. CDR3 sequence reads: CASSLREAQTQYF. CDR3 coding DNA: TGTGCCAGCAGCTTACGGGAGGCCCAGACCCAGTACTTC.

V gene TRBV12-5 combines with J gene TRBJ1-1, with D tentatively TRBD1 (6 bases). The ends were cut back, 0 bases at V and 7 bases at J, with 6 bases in the middle. The CDR3 is 12 residues long. Germline assignment: CDR1 LGHNT and CDR2 FRNRAP. The CDR3 coding sequence is TGTGCTAGTGGTTTGGTAGGGGGTGAAGCTTTCTTT. Its protein product is CASGLVGGEAFF.

The V call is TRBV7-6, the J call TRBJ2-7, with 8 bases that match TRBD1. V shed 5 bases, J shed 5 bases, and the junction held 14 bases outside the gene matches. Germline CDR1 reads SGHVS; CDR2 reads FNYEAQ. The CDR3 consists of 16 residues. CDR3 coding DNA: TGTGCCAGCAGCAAGCTGGGACAGGTCGTAGGAGACGAGCAGTACTTC. It specifies CASSKLGQVVGDEQYF.

In this sample, this clonotype turned up a few times. V and J are TRBV5-1 and TRBJ1-1; D is unclear. The CDR3 is made up of 14 amino acids. Germline lookup yields CDR1 SGHRS and CDR2 YFSETQ. V lost 0 bases, J lost 6 bases, and 12 bases lay in between. In DNA form, the CDR3 reads TGCGCCAGCAGCTTGGGATCTCAGGTGGCTGAAGCTTTCTTT. It translates to CASSLGSQVAEAFF.

The chain employs TRBV6-1 and TRBJ2-7; TRBD1 agrees at 9 bases. CDR1 and CDR2 from the germline V gene are MNHNS and SASEGT. The J segment lost 2 bases and the V segment lost 8 bases, leaving 10 bases of the junction unmatched. This CDR3 spans 15 amino acids. CDR3 residues: CASFATGTGPYEQYF. The CDR3, as DNA: TGTGCCAGCTTCGCCACCGGGACAGGGCCCTACGAGCAGTACTTC.

The V call is TRBV20-1, the J call TRBJ2-1; a possible D gene is TRBD1 (6 bases). Germline V gives CDR1 DFQATT, CDR2 SNEGSKA (reference sequence). This CDR3 has 12 amino acids. Trimming removed 3 bases from V and 7 bases from J, with 10 bases in between. The CDR3 loop is CSARIQGNEQFF. The CDR3 coding sequence is TGCAGTGCTAGGATACAGGGAAATGAGCAGTTCTTC.

The chain couples TRBV20-1 to TRBJ2-7; tentative D call: TRBD1 (7 bases). CDR1 DFQATT and CDR2 SNEGSKA come from the germline V gene (reference sequence). The CDR3 is 18 amino acids. V shed 1 base and J shed 5 bases, with 27 bases lying between them. Here the CDR3 reads CSARVWEVVPGQYNEQYF. DNA for the CDR3: TGCAGTGCTAGAGTATGGGAGGTGGTGCCGGGACAGTACAACGAGCAGTACTTC.

This clonotype was seen only a few times. The CDR3 is CASSKGRDYGYTF. As DNA, the CDR3 is TGTGCCAGCAGTAAAGGACGGGACTATGGCTACACCTTC. V usage is TRBV12-3 or TRBV12-4 and J usage is TRBJ1-2, with D unclear. There are 13 residues in the CDR3. The ends were cut back, 5 bases at V and 3 bases at J, with 10 bases in the middle.

This clonotype was detected only a few times. The J gene is TRBJ2-1, the V gene TRBV10-3; TRBD2 matches at 10 bases. The germline V gene has CDR1 ENHRY and CDR2 SYGVKD. The CDR3 has 15 amino acids. J was trimmed by 4 bases and V by 2 bases; bases with no gene match: 2. The CDR3 bases are TGTGCCATCAGTGAGCTAGCGGGGGAGTACAATGAGCAGTTCTTC. The encoded protein is CAISELAGEYNEQFF.

The table lists this clonotype with a few counts. The V and J genes are TRBV6-1 and TRBJ2-3; D ambiguous. This CDR3 region has 15 residues. Germline values: CDR1 MNHNS, CDR2 SASEGT. The V and J ends lost 5 bases and 4 bases respectively, with 16 bases between them. This CDR3 reads CASSRVEGVADTQYF. DNA for the CDR3: TGTGCCAGCAGTCGAGTGGAAGGTGTAGCAGATACGCAGTATTTT.

The V and J genes are TRBV7-2 and TRBJ1-2; 10 nucleotides line up with TRBD1. V lost 5 bases and J lost 4; bases outside the gene matches: 4. The CDR3 covers 14 residues. Germline-derived CDR1 and CDR2 are SGHTA and FQGNSA. This CDR3 is CASSPRQGAYGYTF. DNA of the CDR3: TGTGCCAGCAGCCCAAGACAGGGGGCCTATGGCTACACCTTC.

This clonotype showed up just a few times. This chain joins TRBV28 and TRBJ2-7; 7 nucleotides align to TRBD1. Germline values: CDR1 MDHEN, CDR2 SYDVKM. After removal of 5 bases from V and 5 bases from J, the junction contained 15 bases not matched to a gene. CDR3 length equals 16 residues. CDR3 loop: CASSPPGQPEQNEQYF. The CDR3 nucleotides are TGTGCCAGCAGTCCCCCGGGACAGCCCGAGCAAAACGAGCAGTACTTC. The full variable domain, rest sourced from reference TRBV28 and TRBJ2-7, is DVKVTQSSRYLVKRTGEKVFLECVQDMDHENMFWYRQDPGLGLRLIYFSYDVKMKEKGDIPEGYSVSREKKERFSLILESASTNQTSMYLCASSPPGQPEQNEQYFGPGTRLTVT.

This clonotype has just one count. The genes are TRBV11-2 and TRBJ1-2; 7 positions match TRBD1. V was pared by 1 base and J by 5 bases, with 7 bases of the junction left unmatched. Germline V gene sequence: CDR1 SGHAT, CDR2 FQNNGV. The CDR3 has 15 residues. CDR3 coding DNA: TGTGCCAGCAGCTTAGTTTCAGGGGGTAGTTATGGCTACACCTTC. Translated, it gives CASSLVSGGSYGYTF. The full variable domain, completed using reference TRBV11-2 and TRBJ1-2, is EAGVAQSPRYKIIEKRQSVAFWCNPISGHATLYWYQQILGQGPKLLIQFQNNGVVDDSQLPKDRFSAERLKGVDSTLKIQPAKLEDSAVYLCASSLVSGGSYGYTFGSGTRLTVV.

V gene TRBV11-2 combines with J gene TRBJ2-1; 12 bases are a match to TRBD2. This CDR3 spans 15 amino acids. V trimming: 4 bases; J trimming: 7 bases; junction bases outside the gene matches: 5. Germline CDR1 reads SGHAT; CDR2 reads FQNNGV. CDR3 sequence: CASSSGLAGRNEQFF. CDR3 coding DNA: TGTGCCAGCAGCTCCGGACTAGCGGGGCGGAATGAGCAGTTCTTC.

This clonotype was observed at least ten times. This rearrangement joins TRBV10-1 to TRBJ2-1; TRBD2 aligns across 9 bases. With 3 bases clipped from V and 3 bases from J, the junction kept 6 bases outside the gene matches. Germline CDR1 is WNHNN and CDR2 is SYGVQD (reference sequence). CDR3 length equals 16 residues. DNA of the CDR3: TGCGCCAGCAGTGAATACCGGACTAGCGACTACAATGAGCAGTTCTTC. Its translation is CASSEYRTSDYNEQFF.

This chain links TRBV30 with TRBJ2-3, with 9 bases lining up with TRBD2. The V and J ends lost 0 bases and 6 bases, in that order; junction bases with no gene match: 7. Germline V gene sequence: CDR1 GTSNPN, CDR2 SVGIG (reference sequence). CDR3 size: 15 residues. The CDR3 region is CAWSVGSGRSDTQYF. Written as DNA, the CDR3 is TGTGCCTGGAGTGTAGGAAGCGGGAGGTCGGATACGCAGTATTTT.

The gene calls are TRBV6-1 and TRBJ2-1, with D possibly matching TRBD1 (6 bases). The CDR3 spans 13 residues. CDR1 and CDR2 from the germline V gene are MNHNS and SASEGT. Trimming removed 5 bases at V and 7 bases at J, with 12 bases between. In nucleotides, the CDR3 is TGTGCCAGCAGTAATCCTCAGGGGAATGAGCAGTTCTTC. Its protein product is CASSNPQGNEQFF.

This chain links TRBV7-2 with TRBJ2-7; maybe TRBD2 (6 bases). The CDR3 is made up of 15 amino acids. V was cut by 4 bases and J by 2 bases, with 15 bases left in between. The germline CDR1 and CDR2 sequences are SGHTA and FQGNSA. CDR3 sequence reads: CASSSNPGEAYEQYF. CDR3 DNA sequence: TGTGCCAGCAGCTCGAATCCGGGGGAGGCCTACGAGCAGTACTTC.